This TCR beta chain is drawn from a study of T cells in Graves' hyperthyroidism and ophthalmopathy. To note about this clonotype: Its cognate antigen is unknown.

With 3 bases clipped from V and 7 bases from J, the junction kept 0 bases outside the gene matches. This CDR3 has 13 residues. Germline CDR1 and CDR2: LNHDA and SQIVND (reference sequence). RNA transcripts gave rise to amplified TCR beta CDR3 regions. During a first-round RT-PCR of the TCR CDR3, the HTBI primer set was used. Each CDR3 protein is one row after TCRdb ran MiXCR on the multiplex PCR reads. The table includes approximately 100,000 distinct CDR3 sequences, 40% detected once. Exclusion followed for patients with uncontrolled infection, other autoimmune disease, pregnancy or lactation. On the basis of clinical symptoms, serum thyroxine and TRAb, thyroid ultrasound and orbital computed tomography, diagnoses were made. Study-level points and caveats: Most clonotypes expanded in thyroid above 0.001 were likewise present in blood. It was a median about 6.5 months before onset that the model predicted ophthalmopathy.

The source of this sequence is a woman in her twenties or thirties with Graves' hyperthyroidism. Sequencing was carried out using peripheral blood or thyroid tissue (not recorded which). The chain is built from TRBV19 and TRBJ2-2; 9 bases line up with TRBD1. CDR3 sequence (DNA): TGTGCCAGTAGTATGACAGGGGGCGGGGAGCTGTTTTTT. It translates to CASSMTGGGELFF.